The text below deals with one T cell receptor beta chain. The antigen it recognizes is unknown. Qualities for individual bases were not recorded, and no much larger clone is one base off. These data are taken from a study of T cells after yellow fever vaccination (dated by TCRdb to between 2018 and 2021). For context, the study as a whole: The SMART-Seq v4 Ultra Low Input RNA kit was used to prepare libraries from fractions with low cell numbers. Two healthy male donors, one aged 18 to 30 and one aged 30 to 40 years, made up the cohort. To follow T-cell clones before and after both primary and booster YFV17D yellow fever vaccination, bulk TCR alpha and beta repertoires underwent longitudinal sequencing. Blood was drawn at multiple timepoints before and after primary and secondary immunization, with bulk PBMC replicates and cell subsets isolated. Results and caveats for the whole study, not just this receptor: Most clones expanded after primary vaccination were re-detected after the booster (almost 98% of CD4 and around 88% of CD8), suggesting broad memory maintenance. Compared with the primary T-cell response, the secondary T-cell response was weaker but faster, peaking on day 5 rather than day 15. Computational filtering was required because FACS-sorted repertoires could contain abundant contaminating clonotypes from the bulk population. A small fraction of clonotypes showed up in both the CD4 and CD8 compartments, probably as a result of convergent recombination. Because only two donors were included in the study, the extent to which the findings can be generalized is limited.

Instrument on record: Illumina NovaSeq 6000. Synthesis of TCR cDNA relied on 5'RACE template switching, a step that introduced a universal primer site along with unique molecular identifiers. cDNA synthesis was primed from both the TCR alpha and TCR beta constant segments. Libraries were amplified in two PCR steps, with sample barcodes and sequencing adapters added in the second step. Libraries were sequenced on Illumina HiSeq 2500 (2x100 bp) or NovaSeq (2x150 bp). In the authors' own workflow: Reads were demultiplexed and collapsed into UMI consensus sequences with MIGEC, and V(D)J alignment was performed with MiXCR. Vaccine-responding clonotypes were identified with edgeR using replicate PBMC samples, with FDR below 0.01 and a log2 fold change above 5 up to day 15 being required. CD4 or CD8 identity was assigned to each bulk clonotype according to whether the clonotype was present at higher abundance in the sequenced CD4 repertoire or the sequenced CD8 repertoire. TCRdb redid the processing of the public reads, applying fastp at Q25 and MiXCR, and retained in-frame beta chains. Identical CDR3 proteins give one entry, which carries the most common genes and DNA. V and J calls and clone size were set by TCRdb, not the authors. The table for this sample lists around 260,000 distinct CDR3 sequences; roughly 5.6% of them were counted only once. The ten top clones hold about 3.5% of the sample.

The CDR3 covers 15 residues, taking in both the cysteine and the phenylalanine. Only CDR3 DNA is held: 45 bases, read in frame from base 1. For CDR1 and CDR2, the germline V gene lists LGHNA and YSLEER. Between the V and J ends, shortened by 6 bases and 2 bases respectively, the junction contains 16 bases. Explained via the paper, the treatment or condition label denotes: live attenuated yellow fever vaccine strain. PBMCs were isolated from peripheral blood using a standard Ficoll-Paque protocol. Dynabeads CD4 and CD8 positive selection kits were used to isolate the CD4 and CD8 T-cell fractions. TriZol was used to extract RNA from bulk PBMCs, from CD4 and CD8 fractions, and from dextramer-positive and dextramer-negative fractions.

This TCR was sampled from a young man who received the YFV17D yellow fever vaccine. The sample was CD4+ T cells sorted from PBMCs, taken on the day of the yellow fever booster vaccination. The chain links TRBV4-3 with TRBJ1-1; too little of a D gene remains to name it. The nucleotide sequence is TGCGCCAGCAGTCCAAGCTTTAGGGCTAACACTGAAGCTTTCTTT. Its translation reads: CASSPSFRANTEAFF.